This T cell receptor beta chain stems from a study of cytomegalovirus exposure and HLA in healthy donors. General observations from the study: The study put some 150 TCR beta chains on its list as cytomegalovirus-associated. In vitro experiments confirmed that three CMV-associated chains were specific for CMV antigens.

Note on this clone: Its antigen remains unidentified.

The PCR contained 60 Vbeta and 13 Jbeta primers. Under the authors' procedure: Some 11 million shared chains were among the 65 million to 85 million unique TCR beta chains that a later analysis counted. Assay: immunoSEQ multiplex PCR; the TCRdb copy retains only in-frame clones and omits some. V and J calls and clone size are those listed in that table; D and trimming were worked out from the DNA. The sample yields around 140,000 clones, 75% to 85% seen once. CDR1 MNHEY and CDR2 SVGAGI come from the germline V gene. CDR3 length equals 12 residues. With 1 base removed from V and 9 bases from J, the gap between germline ends came to 9 bases.

This TCR came from a woman in her thirties or forties in good health and CMV-seronegative. Source material: PBMCs. This chain links TRBV6-5 with TRBJ1-2; no firm D call. This chain's CDR3 is CASSYLSGSYTF. In DNA, the CDR3 is TGTGCCAGCAGTTACTTGAGTGGTAGCTACACCTTC.